The next 23 T cell receptor beta chains were all read from a single sample in a study of control samples from healthy donors and cancer patients. The protocol was immunoSEQ multiplex PCR, while the TCRdb copy is restricted to in-frame clones and leaves out a portion. This sample has tens of thousands of clones, with more than 75% found just once. Specimen: blood. Receptor source: a woman aged 45-60 years in good health.

J is TRBJ1-6 and V is TRBV11-2, with D possibly TRBD1 on 5 matching bases. The germline gives CDR1 SGHAT, CDR2 FQNNGV. CDR3 length: 17 residues. Trimming stripped 4 bases from V and 4 bases from J, with 17 bases between. The CDR3 protein is CASSSPLGDSYNSPLHF. For the CDR3, the DNA is TGTGCCAGCAGCTCCCCCCTGGGCGACAGTTATAATTCACCCCTCCACTTT.

V usage is TRBV27 and J usage is TRBJ2-2, with D perhaps matching TRBD1 or TRBD2 (6 bases each). The CDR3 runs 20 residues. The V end was cut by 7 bases, the J end by 0 bases, with 27 bases between. Germline CDR1 MNHEY, CDR2 SMNVEV (reference sequence). CDR3 in DNA: TGTGCCAGCACCGTTTATTCTTTGAGGGGGGCTAGACCGAACACCGGGGAGCTGTTTTTT. Translated, it gives CASTVYSLRGARPNTGELFF.

The chain joins TRBV2 to TRBJ2-1, with unresolved D. The germline CDR1 and CDR2 sequences are SNHLY and FYNNEI. The CDR3 runs to 14 residues. V shed 7 bases and J shed 0 bases, with 10 bases lying between them. CDR3 sequence reads: CASKRDGSYNEQFF. In DNA, the CDR3 is TGTGCCAGCAAAAGGGATGGCTCCTACAATGAGCAGTTCTTC.

The count of this clone is one. The chain has TRBV11-2 and TRBJ2-2; 10 bases map to TRBD1. The CDR3 is 16 amino acids. J was trimmed by 4 bases and V by 3 bases; bases with no gene match: 5. Germline loops: CDR1 SGHAT, CDR2 FQNNGV. The CDR3 loop is CASSFSGTGVTGELFF. The CDR3 DNA is TGTGCCAGCAGCTTCTCCGGGACAGGGGTCACCGGGGAGCTGTTTTTT.

V is TRBV6-4 and J is TRBJ1-1, with 9 bases that match TRBD1. The CDR3 runs 15 residues. Per the germline V gene, CDR1 is MRHNA and CDR2 is SNTAGT. V was pared by 6 bases and J by 4 bases, with 9 bases of the junction left unmatched. CDR3 nucleotide sequence: TGTGCCAGCAGGCCCTCGGGACAGGGTCGCACTGAAGCTTTCTTT. The encoded protein is CASRPSGQGRTEAFF.

V and J are TRBV14 and TRBJ1-1; D may be TRBD1 (6 bases). Germline CDR1 and CDR2: SGHDN and FVKESK. The V and J ends lost 4 bases and 5 bases respectively, with 17 bases between them. The CDR3 runs to 15 residues. DNA of the CDR3: TGTGCCAGCAGCCGCTTCGGGAGGGGGGGGACTGAAGCTTTCTTT. Its translation: CASSRFGRGGTEAFF.

This rearrangement joins TRBV6-5 to TRBJ1-1; 7 bases match TRBD1. The CDR3 totals 14 residues. V gave up 6 bases and J gave up 1 base; unmatched junction bases: 5. CDR1 and CDR2 from the germline V gene are MNHEY and SVGAGI. As DNA, the CDR3 is TGTGCCAGCAGCCACACAGGGGCGAACACTGAAGCTTTCTTT. It yields the protein CASSHTGANTEAFF.

This clone turned up a few times. CDR3 bases: TGTGCCAGCAGCTGGCAGGGGGTCAGCGAGCAGTACTTC. It codes for CASSWQGVSEQYF. The chain links TRBV12-1 to TRBJ2-7; the D call in the table, TRBD1, was not verified against the DNA. TRBV12-1 is designated a pseudogene. The CDR3 is made up of 13 amino acids.

The rearrangement joins TRBV6-2 or TRBV6-3 to TRBJ2-4; TRBD2 matches 8 bases. Germline V gene sequence: CDR1 MNHEY, CDR2 SVGEGT. There are 14 residues in the CDR3. Germline trimming cut 4 bases from V and 7 bases from J; bases unmatched to any gene: 6. The CDR3 nucleotides read TGTGCCAGCAGTTCGAGCGGGAGAGGCAACATTCAGTACTTC. Amino acids: CASSSSGRGNIQYF.

This clone was found once. V usage is TRBV11-1 and J usage is TRBJ2-5; D is possibly TRBD2 (6 bases). The CDR3 is 14 residues long. Germline V CDR1 and CDR2: SGHAT, FQDESV (reference sequence). Trimming pared 2 bases from V and 3 bases from J, leaving 10 bases between. The CDR3 nucleotides read TGTGCCAGCAGCTTAATCCAGCGGGAAGAGACCCAGTACTTC. Translated: CASSLIQREETQYF. Based on the CDR3 plus reference TRBV11-1 and TRBJ2-5, the full variable domain is EAEVAQSPRYKITEKSQAVAFWCDPISGHATLYWYRQILGQGPELLVQFQDESVVDDSQLPKDRFSAERLKGVDSTLKIQPAELGDSAMYLCASSLIQREETQYFGPGTRLLVL.

This clone has a single count. The chain recombines TRBV19 with TRBJ1-6; perhaps TRBD1 as D (5 bases). The length of the CDR3 is 15 residues. Germline lookup yields CDR1 LNHDA and CDR2 SQIVND (reference sequence). V was clipped by 8 bases and J by 8 bases, with 19 bases between them. CDR3 nucleotides: TGTGCCAGTCAATACGGTCGGGGGATAGATTCACCCCTCCACTTT. Translated: CASQYGRGIDSPLHF.

This chain connects TRBV30 to TRBJ1-4; no clear D gene. Germline V gives CDR1 GTSNPN, CDR2 SVGIG (reference sequence). The germline V and J ends were trimmed by 4 bases and 9 bases, with 15 bases remaining between them. The CDR3 is made up of 13 amino acids. The CDR3 protein is CAWNPSGIQKLFF. The DNA for the CDR3 is TGTGCCTGGAATCCGTCGGGAATTCAAAAACTGTTTTTT.

This clone was counted between two and nine times. The chain links TRBV24-1 to TRBJ1-2, with 10 positions matching TRBD1. Trimming took 2 bases from V and 2 from J; bases not matched to a gene: 7. The CDR3 extends over 17 amino acids. The germline V gene has CDR1 KGHDR and CDR2 SFDVKD. The CDR3 loop reads CATSDSGTGDLNYGYTF. In DNA form, the CDR3 reads TGTGCCACCAGTGATTCCGGGACAGGGGATCTCAACTATGGCTACACCTTC.

This chain connects TRBV19 to TRBJ2-3, with 14 positions matching TRBD2. V trimming: 8 bases; J trimming: 6 bases; junction bases outside the gene matches: 7. CDR3 length: 15 amino acids. Per germline, CDR1 LNHDA and CDR2 SQIVND (reference sequence). This CDR3 is CASSRLAGGLDTQYF. In nucleotides, the CDR3 is TGTGCCAGTTCCCGACTAGCGGGAGGGCTGGATACGCAGTATTTT.

The chain uses TRBV30 and TRBJ1-4; D ambiguous. Looked up from germline, CDR1 is GTSNPN and CDR2 is SVGIG (reference sequence). This CDR3 has 13 amino acids. The V gene lost 8 bases and the J gene lost 4 bases, with 14 bases spanning the gap. The CDR3 loop reads CALRRNLNEKLFF. For the CDR3, the DNA is TGTGCCCTCCGAAGGAATCTTAATGAAAAACTGTTTTTT.

This rearrangement joins TRBV19 to TRBJ1-1; D gene ambiguous. There are 15 residues in the CDR3. V was clipped by 3 bases and J by 1 base, with 12 bases between them. The germline CDR1 and CDR2 sequences are LNHDA and SQIVND (reference sequence). The CDR3: CASSIMAGANTEAFF. CDR3 in DNA: TGTGCCAGTAGTATTATGGCGGGAGCGAACACTGAAGCTTTCTTT.

The chain recombines TRBV30 with TRBJ2-7, with TRBD2 identical over 8 bases. This CDR3 spans 14 amino acids. The germline CDR1 and CDR2 sequences are GTSNPN and SVGIG (reference sequence). The ends lost 0 bases at V and 6 bases at J; junction bases unmatched: 7. DNA of the CDR3: TGTGCCTGGAGTGTGGGAGGGGCGGGAGGCGAGCAGTACTTC. It is translated as CAWSVGGAGGEQYF.

This rearrangement joins TRBV30 to TRBJ1-1, with D uncertain. The germline V gene has CDR1 GTSNPN and CDR2 SVGIG (reference sequence). The V end lost 0 bases, the J end lost 2 bases, and 13 bases lay between the germline ends. The CDR3 covers 15 residues. The CDR3 loop is CAWSVRAGINTEAFF. The CDR3 coding sequence is TGTGCCTGGAGTGTTCGGGCAGGAATAAACACTGAAGCTTTCTTT.

The chain employs TRBV5-1 and TRBJ1-2; 8 bases match TRBD1. The junction had 2 bases not matched to a gene; V was cut back by 4 bases and J by 3 bases. Germline V gene lookup returns CDR1 SGHRS and CDR2 YFSETQ. This CDR3 has 13 amino acids. CDR3 sequence (DNA): TGCGCCAGCAGCATACAGGGGGACTATGGCTACACCTTC. Its protein product is CASSIQGDYGYTF.

The V call is TRBV2, the J call TRBJ2-6; D gene uncertain. Germline CDR1 is SNHLY and CDR2 is FYNNEI. V was trimmed by 5 bases and J by 3 bases, leaving 8 bases between them. This CDR3 contains 14 residues. CDR3 loop: CASSPSGGANVLTF. In DNA, the CDR3 is TGTGCCAGCAGTCCTAGTGGTGGGGCCAACGTCCTGACTTTC.

The rearrangement joins TRBV7-8 to TRBJ2-7; D unresolved. The CDR3 runs to 15 residues. CDR1 is SGHVS and CDR2 is FQNEAQ in the germline V gene. V was pared by 7 bases and J by 0 bases, with 16 bases between. The CDR3 DNA reads as TGTGCCAGCACCCTGTTTGGCGGTACCTCCTACGAGCAGTACTTC. Amino acid sequence: CASTLFGGTSYEQYF.

This chain uses TRBV6-4 with TRBJ2-1, with TRBD2 matching over 9 bases. Trimming removed 3 bases from V and 8 bases from J; junction bases left unmatched: 5. Germline CDR1 is MRHNA and CDR2 is SNTAGT. This CDR3 region has 14 residues. CDR3 bases: TGTGCCAGCAGTGATAGCGGGAGCTGGGATGAGCAGTTCTTC. Translating it yields CASSDSGSWDEQFF.

The gene calls are TRBV10-2 and TRBJ1-4, with D possibly being TRBD1 (5 bases). The CDR3 loop spans 13 amino acids. Germline loops: CDR1 WSHSY, CDR2 SAAADI. V shed 6 bases and J shed 4 bases, with 9 bases lying between them. As DNA, the CDR3 is TGCGCCAGCAGGCGGGACGGTAATGAAAAACTGTTTTTT. Translated, it gives CASRRDGNEKLFF.